The clone carrying this TCR beta chain was counted a few times. Its antigen is unknown. This specimen belongs to a study of response to subunit inactivated influenza vaccine. TCRdb ran MiXCR on the RT-PCR reads and lists one entry per CDR3 protein. The sample lists 150,000 or so distinct CDR3 sequences; approximately 10% were seen once. Overall study findings and caveats: The authors offered the suggestion that each seasonal influenza vaccination recruits few new T cells.

Trimming took 7 bases from V and 2 from J; bases not matched to a gene: 2. This CDR3 is 15 amino acids long. Germline V gene sequence: CDR1 MNHEY, CDR2 SVGEGT. This sequence originates from a middle-aged man who received an inactivated influenza vaccine. The chain joins TRBV6-2 or TRBV6-3 to TRBJ2-6; 10 bases agree with TRBD1. The source was non-naive T cells sorted from PBMCs, collected roughly 6 weeks after vaccination. DNA for the CDR3: TGTGCCAGCAAGGGACAGGGGACTGGGGCCAACGTCCTGACTTTC. Protein sequence: CASKGQGTGANVLTF.